Below, one T cell receptor (beta chain) is given with its context. This clone was detected only a few times. Its antigen is not yet known. Base-call qualities are not available, and no considerably larger clone is one nucleotide away. V loses 7 bases of germline sequence and J loses 6 bases, and the interval between the two ends is 16 bases. The germline V gene gives CDR1 as MDHEN and CDR2 as SYDVKM. Taken from cysteine to phenylalanine, the CDR3 has 14 residues. CDR3 DNA only is kept here, 42 bases in frame from base 1. The entire amount of isolated RNA was reverse transcribed using the High Capacity cDNA Reverse Transcription Kit, so the sequenced TCRB transcripts were expressed ones. Naive, central memory and regulatory T cell samples underwent deep immunoSEQ sequencing, averaging around 3.6 million total reads per sample. Sorted cells were lysed in RLT buffer and RNA was extracted with DNase-treated RNeasy Micro or Mini kits, depending on cell number. To prevent cross-contamination, each cell subset was processed individually, whereas patient and healthy donor samples were processed jointly. The immunoSEQ multiplex PCR was used to amplify TCRB sequences from cDNA, yielding 87-bp fragments that span the CDR3 region. Sequencing of the amplicons was done on the Illumina HiSeq platform. In the source study's methods: Synthetic template baselines were used to correct PCR bias computationally, reads within Hamming distance 2 were collapsed, and singletons that could not be merged were discarded. Reads were aligned against IMGT so that V, D and J genes, CDR3 length and insertions or deletions at six rearrangement sites could be assigned. Within each subset, clonotype counts were normalized to the number of sorted cells before true diversity and Gini coefficients were calculated with the tcR R package. Repertoire sharing was quantified using the overlap coefficient calculated on TCRB nucleotide sequences. Out-of-frame TCRB sequences from naive cells were analyzed as a proxy for the pre-selection repertoire. The table comes from immuneACCESS by way of TCRdb, which keeps in-frame sequences with V and J called. Part of the clones is missing from these tables; in studies checked, under half for an unresolved V gene and the rest for unknown reasons. The V and J calls and the clone size are those of that table, but D and trimming were determined from the DNA. This sample comprises about 740,000 clones, roughly an eighth of them detected only once. The top ten hold less than 0.025% of the sample.

This sample stems from a study of beta chain features in type 1 diabetes (dated by TCRdb to the late 2010s). Background on the whole study: No differences in mean age, gender distribution, total cell number or subset yield were found between patients and healthy donors. Across all samples, some 99 million sorted cells were examined, and cell number per subset correlated strongly with RNA yield. The study compared the TCRB repertoires of sorted circulating CD4+ T cell subsets in recently diagnosed type 1 diabetes patients with those in matched healthy donors. Regulatory and stem cell-like memory subsets were isolated from only 8 patients and roughly eight healthy donors, whereas naive and central memory subsets came from all 28 donors.

Study-wide conclusions, independent of this receptor: PCR might favor shorter templates, but patient and control samples were amplified and corrected together, so any skew would affect both groups equally. Naive, central memory and regulatory TCRB repertoires appeared to be more alike among patients than among healthy donors. At VDJ recombination sites, type 1 diabetes patients had fewer insertions and more deleted nucleotides, which implies abnormalities in thymic rearrangement. Because the HLA sub-analyses included only small numbers of individuals, any influence of HLA type on TCRB rearrangement was left unresolved. Because cDNA was sequenced instead of genomic DNA, activated cells with high expression could be over-represented, although the groups did not differ in activation or CD3 levels. A moderate but significant shortening of TCRB CDR3 length was observed in type 1 diabetes patients in all four CD4+ subsets.

A single peripheral blood draw of about 116 mL on average was collected from each donor into heparinised tubes. Naive, central memory, regulatory and stem cell-like memory CD4+ T cells were sorted on a BD FACSAria II using a panel including CD45RO, CCR7, CD25, CD127, CD95 and CD27. A purity above 95% was achieved for all sorted populations. Right away, PBMCs were isolated by Lymphoprep density gradient centrifugation and were stained directly, with no culture step. So that batch effects would be minimized, each experiment stained and sorted samples in pairs, pairing one healthy donor with one patient.

The sample consisted of naive CD4+ T cells from blood. The cell subset or site label, as the study defines it: true naive CD4+ T cells. The sequence links TRBV28 to TRBJ1-5; no D gene can be assigned with confidence. The source of this sequence is a man younger than 30 with type 1 diabetes. The CDR3 protein sequence reads: CASTQAAVGQPQHF. The nucleotide sequence reads as follows: TGTGCCAGCACCCAGGCGGCGGTCGGTCAGCCCCAGCATTTT.